A selection of T cell receptor beta chains follows, all from one sample in a study of T cell responses to AZD1222 COVID-19 vaccine. Here immunoSEQ multiplex PCR was the method, and the copy in TCRdb shows in-frame clones only, minus some. The sample lists approximately 140,000 clones, about nine tenths occurring once. This specimen was peripheral blood, taken 28 days after the second AZD1222 dose. These receptor sequences come from an adult who received the AZD1222 COVID-19 vaccine. Both conserved end residues are part of each CDR3. D genes are given only for firm matches. Expanded clones are given a class, and other clones once, few, many or no size at all.

TRBJ1-1,NA,NA,TRBV9,CASSGGWTEAFF,TGTGCCAGCAGCGGAGGGTGGACTGAAGCTTTCTTT
TRBJ2-7,NA,NA,TRBV2,CASSESRGNSYEQYF,TGTGCCAGCAGTGAATCCCGGGGCAACTCCTACGAGCAGTACTTC
TRBJ2-3,NA,NA,TRBV29-1,CSVVPVADTQYF,TGCAGCGTTGTCCCCGTTGCAGATACGCAGTATTTT
TRBJ2-5,TRBD1,NA,TRBV14,CASSQTGTGAQETQYF,TGTGCCAGCAGCCAGACCGGGACAGGGGCCCAAGAGACCCAGTACTTC
TRBJ1-5,TRBD1,NA,TRBV29-1,CSAGQGRDSNQPQHF,TGCAGCGCCGGACAGGGGAGGGATAGCAATCAGCCCCAGCATTTT
TRBJ2-1,TRBD1,NA,TRBV11-1,CASSILTGGWGEQFF,TGTGCCAGCAGCATCTTGACAGGGGGCTGGGGTGAGCAGTTCTTC
TRBJ1-1,TRBD1,NA,TRBV7-8,CASSPGTANTEAFF,TGTGCCAGCAGCCCCGGGACAGCGAACACTGAAGCTTTCTTT
TRBJ1-2,TRBD1,NA,TRBV10-3,CAISESGGTASNYGYTF,TGTGCCATCAGTGAGTCGGGAGGGACAGCCTCTAACTATGGCTACACCTTC
TRBJ2-7,NA,once,TRBV6-5,CASTHGQYEQYF,TGTGCCAGCACCCACGGGCAGTACGAGCAGTACTTC
TRBJ1-2,TRBD1,NA,TRBV2,CAPNEGALVGYTF,TGTGCCCCCAATGAGGGGGCGTTGGTCGGCTACACCTTC
TRBJ2-5,TRBD1,NA,TRBV29-1,CSVTRTGQETQYF,TGCAGCGTTACCCGGACAGGCCAAGAGACCCAGTACTTC
TRBJ2-1,NA,few,TRBV6-2/TRBV6-3,CASSYSGLYNEQFF,TGTGCCAGCAGTTACTCGGGTCTTTACAATGAGCAGTTCTTC
TRBJ2-7,TRBD2,NA,TRBV3-1/TRBV3-2,CASSQVGGSSYEQYF,TGTGCCAGCAGCCAAGTCGGCGGGAGTTCCTACGAGCAGTACTTC
TRBJ1-1,NA,once,TRBV27,CASSLWGKNTEAFF,TGTGCCAGCAGTTTATGGGGGAAGAACACTGAAGCTTTCTTT
TRBJ2-7,NA,NA,TRBV7-9,CASSSRVYEQYF,TGTGCCAGCAGCTCAAGGGTTTACGAGCAGTACTTC
TRBJ2-2,NA,NA,TRBV11-3,CASSANTGELFF,TGTGCCAGCAGCGCAAACACCGGGGAGCTGTTTTTT
TRBJ1-6,NA,NA,TRBV5-1,CASSLASGKTNSPLHF,TGCGCCAGCAGCTTGGCCTCCGGAAAGACCAATTCACCCCTCCACTTT
TRBJ2-3,NA,NA,TRBV19,CASSIPGSGPDTQYF,TGTGCCAGTAGTATACCGGGAAGTGGCCCAGATACGCAGTATTTT
TRBJ1-1,TRBD1,NA,TRBV7-9,CASSPRDRENTEAFF,TGTGCCAGCAGCCCCCGGGACAGAGAGAACACTGAAGCTTTCTTT
TRBJ1-3,NA,NA,TRBV7-2,CASSLSGFSGNTIYF,TGTGCCAGCAGCTTATCAGGGTTCTCTGGAAACACCATATATTTT
TRBJ2-2,NA,NA,TRBV19,CASSLTGTGELFF,TGTGCCAGTAGTTTAACAGGTACCGGGGAGCTGTTTTTT
TRBJ2-2,TRBD2,NA,TRBV2,CASSKLAIINTGELFF,TGTGCCAGCAGTAAACTAGCGATCATTAACACCGGGGAGCTGTTTTTT
TRBJ1-1,NA,NA,TRBV9,CASSVGGTTEAFF,TGTGCCAGCAGCGTAGGGGGTACGACTGAAGCTTTCTTT
TRBJ2-3,NA,NA,TRBV19,CASRWGTDTQYF,TGTGCCAGTAGATGGGGCACAGATACGCAGTATTTT
TRBJ1-1,NA,NA,TRBV4-2,CASSQGAGANTEAFF,TGTGCCAGCAGCCAAGGGGCGGGGGCGAACACTGAAGCTTTCTTT
TRBJ1-2,NA,NA,TRBV19,CASSSRDRKNYGYTF,TGTGCCAGTAGTTCCCGGGACCGAAAAAACTATGGCTACACCTTC
TRBJ1-5,NA,NA,TRBV6-1,CASSEDPSQHF,TGTGCCAGCAGTGAAGATCCCTCCCAGCATTTT
TRBJ2-1,TRBD2,NA,TRBV10-1,CASSEGGELNEQFF,TGCGCCAGCAGTGAGGGGGGGGAACTCAATGAGCAGTTCTTC
TRBJ1-2,NA,NA,TRBV23-1,CASSATGNGYTF,TGCGCCAGCAGTGCGACAGGCAATGGCTACACCTTC
TRBJ2-5,NA,NA,TRBV11-2,CASSSRQSGGETQYF,TGTGCCAGCAGCTCCCGACAGTCCGGGGGAGAGACCCAGTACTTC
TRBJ2-3,TRBD2,NA,TRBV3-1/TRBV3-2,CASSPTGTSGPDTQYF,TGTGCCAGCAGCCCCACCGGGACTAGCGGGCCGGATACGCAGTATTTT